This TCR beta chain was profiled in a study of blood T cell repertoires in COVID-19 (TCRdb year 2020). Context from the whole study: Collaborator samples came from the United States, Italy and Spain and covered acute and convalescent phases of COVID-19. Subjects who had been exposed to COVID-19, were actively infected with it, or had recovered from it provided the deeply sampled blood TCRbeta repertoires that made up the dataset. The prospective study material was composed of cDNA or gDNA derived from T cells, B-cell-depleted T cells, or PBMCs. The sample metadata nearly always contained a de-identified subject ID, COVID-19 status, age in years and sex. The repertoires were made available in a free public database intended to serve as a resource for research on the immune response to SARS-CoV-2. The samples were drawn from the first 160 participants of the ongoing ImmuneRACE study and from 950 to 1,500 subjects provided by 6 global collaborators. Where HLA class I and class II types were available, the types were taken from metadata supplied by the sample provider, not from assay-based typing. What the work shows at the level of the full study, not this receptor alone: How much clinical and demographic metadata was included differed by source and by participant, and the metadata was provided uncurated.

On this clone itself: Its antigen is unknown. The sample holds no much larger clone one base away, and base qualities are not on file.

Samples from volunteer blood donors who had recovered from COVID-19 were contributed by a second Seattle source. Collaborating institutions collected whole blood in K2EDTA tubes following their own protocols. For TCRbeta analysis, collaborator samples were shipped as frozen whole blood, as isolated PBMCs, or as DNA extracted from either sample type. There are 15 amino acids in the CDR3, from cysteine to phenylalanine inclusive. Only the CDR3 part of the read is kept: 45 bases, read in frame from the first base. CDR1 and CDR2 are read off the germline V gene as SGHRS and YFSETQ. Trimming takes 0 bases from V and 8 bases from J, and the germline ends sit 15 bases apart. TCRbeta CDR3 regions were amplified from genomic DNA by means of the immunoSEQ Assay, a bias-controlled multiplex PCR. The paper's processing steps were these. Within the assay, amplification of reference gene primers was used to estimate how many nucleated cells each sample contained. Sequence reads were collapsed and filtered to measure the absolute abundance of every unique TCRbeta CDR3 rearrangement. For each sample, productive Simpson clonality was calculated as the square root of Simpson's diversity index over productive rearrangements. The table comes from immuneACCESS by way of TCRdb, which keeps in-frame sequences with V and J called. Part of the clones is missing from these tables; in studies checked, under half for an unresolved V gene and the rest for unknown reasons. The D gene and trimming were derived from the DNA, and the V and J assignments and clone size from that table. The sample profile shows a few hundred thousand clones; nearly 90% of them were found once. 4% to 5% of the sample is in the top ten clones.

Material for sequencing was peripheral blood. The V gene is TRBV5-1 and the J gene is TRBJ2-1, and the D gene may be TRBD1, 6 bases matching. This receptor was obtained from a woman between 40 and 55 years old who had recovered from COVID-19. The DNA reads TGCGCCAGCAGCTTGGGTTCAGGGGCAGGCGATGAGCAGTTCTTC. Translated, it gives CASSLGSGAGDEQFF. The entire variable domain, with the stretches around the CDR3 drawn from the reference TRBV5-1 and TRBJ2-1 proteins, is KAGVTQTPRYLIKTRGQQVTLSCSPISGHRSVSWYQQTPGQGLQFLFEYFSETQRNKGNFPGRFSGRQFSNSRSEMNVSTLELGDSALYLCASSLGSGAGDEQFFGPGTRLTVL.